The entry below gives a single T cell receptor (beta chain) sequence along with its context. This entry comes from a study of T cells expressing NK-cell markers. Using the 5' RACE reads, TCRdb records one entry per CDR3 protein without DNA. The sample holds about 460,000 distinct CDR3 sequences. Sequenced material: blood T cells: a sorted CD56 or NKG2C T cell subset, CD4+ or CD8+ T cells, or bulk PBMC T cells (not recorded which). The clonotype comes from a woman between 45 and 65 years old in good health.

CDR3 in amino acids: CATATLAGGRVEYF. This chain uses TRBV15 with TRBJ2-4; the TRBD2 assignment by TCRdb is unverifiable without DNA. Germline loops: CDR1 LNHNV, CDR2 YYDKDF (reference sequence). This CDR3 has 14 residues. Using reference TRBV15 and TRBJ2-4 for the parts outside the CDR3, the full variable domain is DAMVIQNPRYQVTQFGKPVTLSCSQTLNHNVMYWYQQKSSQAPKLLFHYYDKDFNNEADTPDNFQSRRPNTSFCFLDIRSPGLGDTAMYLCATATLAGGRVEYFGAGTRLSVL.